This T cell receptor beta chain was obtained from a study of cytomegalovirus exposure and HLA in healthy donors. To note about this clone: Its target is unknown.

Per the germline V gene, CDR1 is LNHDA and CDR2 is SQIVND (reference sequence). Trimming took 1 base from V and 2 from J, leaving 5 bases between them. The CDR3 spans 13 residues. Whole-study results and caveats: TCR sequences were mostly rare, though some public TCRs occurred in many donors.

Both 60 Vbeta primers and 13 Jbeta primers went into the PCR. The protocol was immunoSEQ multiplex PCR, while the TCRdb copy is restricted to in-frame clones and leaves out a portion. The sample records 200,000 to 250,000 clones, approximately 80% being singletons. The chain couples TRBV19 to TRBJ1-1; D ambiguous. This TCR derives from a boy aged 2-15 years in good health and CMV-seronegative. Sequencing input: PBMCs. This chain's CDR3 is CASSIGQNTEAFF. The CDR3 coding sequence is TGTGCCAGTAGTATAGGACAAAACACTGAAGCTTTCTTT.